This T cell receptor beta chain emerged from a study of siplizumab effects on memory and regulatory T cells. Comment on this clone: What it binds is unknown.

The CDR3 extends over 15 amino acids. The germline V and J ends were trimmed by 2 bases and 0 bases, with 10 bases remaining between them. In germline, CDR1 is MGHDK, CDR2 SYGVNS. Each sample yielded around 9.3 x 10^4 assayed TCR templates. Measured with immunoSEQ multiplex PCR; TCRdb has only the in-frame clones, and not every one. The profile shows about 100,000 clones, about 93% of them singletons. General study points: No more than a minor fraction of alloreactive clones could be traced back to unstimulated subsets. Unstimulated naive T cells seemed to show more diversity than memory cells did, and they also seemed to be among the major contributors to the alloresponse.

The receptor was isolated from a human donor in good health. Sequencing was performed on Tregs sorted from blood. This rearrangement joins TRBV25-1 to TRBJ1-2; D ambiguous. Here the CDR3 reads CASSERRGTNYGYTF. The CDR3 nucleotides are TGTGCCAGCAGTGAACGACGGGGAACTAACTATGGCTACACCTTC.